These T cell receptor beta chains were read from a single sample in a study of blood T cell repertoires in COVID-19. Method: immunoSEQ multiplex PCR; TCRdb's copy keeps in-frame clones and lacks some. This sample has approximately 380,000 clones, with 85% found just once. Sequencing was performed on peripheral blood. The receptors come from a woman aged 18-29 years with acute or convalescent COVID-19. The CDR3 runs from the conserved cysteine through the conserved F or W. A D gene is named only where the DNA matches it firmly. Rows may omit the clone size; those that give it use once, few, many or a size class.

>TRBV28|-|TRBJ2-1|-
TGTGCCAGCAGTTTAGGCGCGGGACTGAGCTCCTACAATGAGCAGTTCTTC
CASSLGAGLSSYNEQFF
>TRBV19|TRBD1|TRBJ1-4|once
TGTGCCAGTAGTACTACAGGGGAAGAGGGTGAAAAACTGTTTTTT
CASSTTGEEGEKLFF
>TRBV5-1|-|TRBJ2-3|-
TGCGCCAGCAGCTCCCCGACAGGGAGGACCACAGATACGCAGTATTTT
CASSSPTGRTTDTQYF
>TRBV12-5|TRBD1|TRBJ1-1|-
TGTGCTAGTGGTTGGACAGGGGCCCTGAACACTGAAGCTTTCTTT
CASGWTGALNTEAFF
>TRBV9|-|TRBJ2-3|-
TGTGCCAGCAGCGTAGGGGGGGGCATTAGCACAGATACGCAGTATTTT
CASSVGGGISTDTQYF
>TRBV7-6|TRBD2|TRBJ2-1|once
TGTGCCAGCAGCTTTGGGGGGGTGAGCTCCTACAATGAGCAGTTCTTC
CASSFGGVSSYNEQFF
>TRBV2|-|TRBJ2-7|once
TGTGCCAGCGGTGATAGGACAGAAGGATACGAGCAGTACTTC
CASGDRTEGYEQYF
>TRBV6-5|-|TRBJ1-1|-
TGTGCCAGCAGTTATGCCCCGGGACTTCTGAACACTGAAGCTTTCTTT
CASSYAPGLLNTEAFF
>TRBV5-1|TRBD1|TRBJ2-1|-
TGCGCCAGCAGCTTGGGGACAGGGGGTAGTAATGAGCAGTTCTTC
CASSLGTGGSNEQFF
>TRBV28|-|TRBJ2-3|few
TGTGCCAGCAGGAGAAGCGGGTGGAGCACAGATACGCAGTATTTT
CASRRSGWSTDTQYF
>TRBV30|-|TRBJ1-1|-
TGCACCCCCGATTGGAGGGTAAACACTGAAGCTTTCTTT
CTPDWRVNTEAFF
>TRBV12-3/TRBV12-4|-|TRBJ1-1|-
TGTGCCAGCAAGCCGGCCGGGGTCACTGAAGCTTTCTTT
CASKPAGVTEAFF
>TRBV29-1|TRBD1|TRBJ2-5|-
TGCAGCTTACGGACAGGGACGGGGGAGACCCAGTACTTC
CSLRTGTGETQYF
>TRBV2|-|TRBJ2-7|-
TGTGCCAGCCAGGGGAGGGAAAGAGAGCAGTACTTC
CASQGREREQYF
>TRBV2|TRBD1|TRBJ1-2|-
TGTGCCAGCAGTACAGGGGGATGGGGCTACACCTTC
CASSTGGWGYTF
>TRBV12-3/TRBV12-4|TRBD1|TRBJ1-2|many
TGTGCCAGCAGAGGACAGGGGGCTTGGGGCTACACCTTC
CASRGQGAWGYTF
>TRBV9|TRBD2|TRBJ2-5|-
TGTGCCAGCAGCGTGGGCCAGACTAGCGGAGGGGGGGAGACCCAGTACTTC
CASSVGQTSGGGETQYF
>TRBV29-1|-|TRBJ1-1|-
TGCAGCGTTGACCCAGGGAAGAGGAGCACTGAAGCTTTCTTT
CSVDPGKRSTEAFF